Shown below are 29 T cell receptor beta chains from a single sample sequenced in a study of beta chain features in type 1 diabetes. Isolated RNA was reverse transcribed in full, so expressed TCRB transcripts were sequenced. TCRdb's copy holds only in-frame clones and misses some; the assay was immunoSEQ multiplex PCR. The table lists around 240,000 clones, 55% to 70% of them singletons. The specimen sequenced was naive CD4+ T cells from blood. The receptors come from a man younger than 40 in good health.

This sequence joins TRBV7-9 and TRBJ2-5, with 9 bases matching TRBD1. Germline CDR1 SEHNR, CDR2 FQNEAQ (reference sequence). The CDR3 runs to 13 residues. Trimming removed 8 bases from V and 3 bases from J; junction bases left unmatched: 4. This CDR3 reads CASGGQGKETQYF. CDR3 sequence (DNA): TGTGCCAGCGGAGGACAGGGGAAAGAGACCCAGTACTTC.

This clone has only one observation. The chain has TRBV5-1 and TRBJ1-1; D gene uncertain. Deletions cut 1 base from V and 6 bases from J, with 10 bases between. The CDR3 loop spans 13 amino acids. Germline V lookup: CDR1 SGHRS, CDR2 YFSETQ. CDR3 protein: CASSLSSQSEAFF. CDR3 nucleotide sequence: TGCGCCAGCAGCTTGAGCAGTCAGTCTGAAGCTTTCTTT. The whole variable domain, remainder taken from reference TRBV5-1 and TRBJ1-1, is KAGVTQTPRYLIKTRGQQVTLSCSPISGHRSVSWYQQTPGQGLQFLFEYFSETQRNKGNFPGRFSGRQFSNSRSEMNVSTLELGDSALYLCASSLSSQSEAFFGQGTRLTVV.

The CDR3 loop reads CASSLAGHHGYTF. CDR3 DNA sequence: TGTGCCAGCAGCTTAGCGGGGCACCATGGCTACACCTTC. The genes are TRBV7-9 and TRBJ1-2; perhaps TRBD1 as D (5 bases). This CDR3 spans 13 amino acids. Deletions cut 0 bases from V and 6 bases from J, with 8 bases between. Germline loops: CDR1 SEHNR, CDR2 FQNEAQ (reference sequence).

The chain carries TRBV25-1 and TRBJ2-4, with TRBD1 as a possible D gene (6 bases). Germline V gives CDR1 MGHDK, CDR2 SYGVNS. The CDR3 consists of 15 residues. Trimming left V 3 bases short and J 2 bases short, with 11 bases between. CDR3 sequence (DNA): TGTGCCAGCAGTGATCCGGGACACTCCAAAAACATTCAGTACTTC. Its protein is CASSDPGHSKNIQYF.

This chain uses TRBV6-5 with TRBJ2-7; 9 nucleotides match TRBD2. The J segment lost 9 bases and the V segment lost 6 bases, leaving 12 bases of the junction unmatched. CDR1 MNHEY and CDR2 SVGAGI come from the germline V gene. The CDR3 runs 14 residues. DNA for the CDR3: TGTGCCAGCAGGCAGGGTAGCGGGAGTACGGTGCAGTACTTC. Protein: CASRQGSGSTVQYF.

The V and J genes are TRBV29-1 and TRBJ1-1; no firm D call. Looked up from germline, CDR1 is SQVTM and CDR2 is ANQGSEA. V was pared by 6 bases and J by 0 bases, with 11 bases between. There are 13 residues in the CDR3. CDR3 DNA: TGCAGCGTGCACGGACGCATGAACACTGAAGCTTTCTTT. Translation: CSVHGRMNTEAFF.

The chain combines TRBV30 with TRBJ1-5; no definite D call. This CDR3 has 16 amino acids. Looked up from germline, CDR1 is GTSNPN and CDR2 is SVGIG (reference sequence). V was cut by 3 bases and J by 1 base, with 16 bases left in between. Written as DNA, the CDR3 is TGTGCCTGGAGCCTCGGGTCCGGTTCGAGCAATCAGCCCCAGCATTTT. Its translation: CAWSLGSGSSNQPQHF.

This clone has more than one count but fewer than ten. The chain employs TRBV30 and TRBJ2-1; D possibly matches TRBD1 or TRBD2 (6 bases each). The CDR3 sequence is 14 residues long. CDR1 is GTSNPN, CDR2 SVGIG, per germline (reference sequence). With 1 base removed from V and 8 bases from J, the gap between germline ends came to 15 bases. CDR3 nucleotides: TGTGCCTGGAGTGCCAGGGGAGGATCCCATGAGCAGTTCTTC. It codes for CAWSARGGSHEQFF.

The chain couples TRBV30 to TRBJ1-5; D might be TRBD1 (6 bases). Trimming shortened V by 2 bases and J by 1 base, and 12 bases separated the two germline ends. The CDR3 runs to 15 residues. The germline V gene has CDR1 GTSNPN and CDR2 SVGIG (reference sequence). The CDR3 DNA sequence: TGTGCCTGGAGTCCCCCAGGGACAAGCAATCAGCCCCAGCATTTT. This translates into CAWSPPGTSNQPQHF.

The rearrangement uses TRBV30 and TRBJ2-1, with D uncertain. V dropped 0 bases and J dropped 8 bases, with 14 bases sitting between them. This CDR3 comprises 14 residues. Germline loops: CDR1 GTSNPN, CDR2 SVGIG (reference sequence). CDR3 DNA sequence: TGTGCCTGGAGTGTACCGCCAGTCAAGGATGAGCAGTTCTTC. As protein: CAWSVPPVKDEQFF. The full variable domain, in which reference TRBV30 and TRBJ2-1 provide the parts outside the CDR3, is SQTIHQWPATLVQPVGSPLSLECTVEGTSNPNLYWYRQAAGRGLQLLFYSVGIGQISSEVPQNLSASRPQDRQFILSSKKLLLSDSGFYLCAWSVPPVKDEQFFGPGTRLTVL.

The chain joins TRBV30 to TRBJ1-1; 7 positions agree with TRBD1. The V segment lost 0 bases and the J segment 7 bases; nucleotides outside the gene matches: 8. CDR1 is GTSNPN and CDR2 is SVGIG in the germline V gene (reference sequence). There are 14 residues in the CDR3. The CDR3 here is CAWSVGGQRGEAFF. The CDR3 coding sequence is TGTGCCTGGAGTGTAGGGGGACAGAGGGGTGAAGCTTTCTTT.

The chain employs TRBV4-3 and TRBJ2-1; 13 bases are shared with TRBD2. V gave up 0 bases and J gave up 6 bases; unmatched junction bases: 5. The CDR3 sequence is 17 residues long. Germline CDR1 and CDR2: LGHNA and YSLEER. The CDR3 sequence is CASSQDSRTSGSNEQFF. The DNA of the CDR3 is TGCGCCAGCAGCCAAGATTCCCGGACTAGCGGGAGCAATGAGCAGTTCTTC.

The chain links TRBV7-2 to TRBJ2-2, with unresolved D. Trimming took off 3 bases at V and 2 bases at J, with 7 bases between the two ends. This CDR3 contains 14 residues. CDR1 is SGHTA and CDR2 is FQGNSA in the germline V gene. The CDR3 coding sequence is TGTGCCAGCAGCTTCCGACCAAACACCGGGGAGCTGTTTTTT. Its protein product is CASSFRPNTGELFF.

A single count supports this clone. J is TRBJ2-5 and V is TRBV7-2; D not resolved. The germline V gene has CDR1 SGHTA and CDR2 FQGNSA. The length of the CDR3 is 14 residues. The ends were cut back, 5 bases at V and 3 bases at J, with 13 bases in the middle. The CDR3 spells CASSPGSRKETQYF. The CDR3 DNA sequence: TGTGCCAGCAGCCCCGGATCGCGAAAAGAGACCCAGTACTTC.

This clone appeared a single time. The sample has other DNA sequences that encode this CDR3 too. The chain carries TRBV9 and TRBJ2-3; no clear D gene. The CDR3 contains 12 residues. V was clipped by 0 bases and J by 5 bases, with 4 bases between them. Germline V gene sequence: CDR1 SGDLS, CDR2 YYNGEE. This chain's CDR3 is CASSVGGDTQYF. The CDR3 DNA follows: TGTGCCAGCAGCGTAGGAGGAGATACGCAGTATTTT.

This clone turned up a few times. The sample holds other DNA sequences that translate to the same CDR3. This CDR3 is CAWSVRGEQYF. The CDR3 bases are TGTGCCTGGAGTGTACGTGGCGAGCAGTACTTC. V and J are TRBV30 and TRBJ2-7; D gene unclear. Trimming took off 0 bases at V and 6 bases at J, with 6 bases between the two ends. The CDR3 covers 11 residues. The germline V gene encodes CDR1 GTSNPN and CDR2 SVGIG (reference sequence).

The chain links TRBV29-1 to TRBJ2-1; tentatively, D is TRBD1 (6 bases). V was pared by 4 bases and J by 9 bases, with 16 bases between. The V gene's germline CDR1 is SQVTM and CDR2 ANQGSEA. The CDR3 spans 13 residues. The CDR3 DNA follows: TGCAGCGTTGCGCACAGGGTGACAATTGAGCAGTTCTTC. Translated: CSVAHRVTIEQFF.

This clone was detected only a few times. The gene calls are TRBV30 and TRBJ1-5; D uncertain. The germline gives CDR1 GTSNPN, CDR2 SVGIG (reference sequence). V shed 1 base and J shed 1 base, with 2 bases lying between them. This CDR3 region has 12 residues. The CDR3 region has the DNA TGTGCCTGGAGTGACAGCAATCAGCCCCAGCATTTT. This codes for CAWSDSNQPQHF.

V is TRBV30 and J is TRBJ2-2; 8 bases align to TRBD2. Trimming cost V 5 bases and J 2 bases; bases outside gene matches: 4. This CDR3 has 14 amino acids. CDR1 is GTSNPN and CDR2 is SVGIG in the germline V gene (reference sequence). CDR3 DNA: TGTGCCTGGGCGACTAGCGCAAACACCGGGGAGCTGTTTTTT. The encoded protein is CAWATSANTGELFF.

This chain uses TRBV9 with TRBJ2-7; TRBD2 agrees at 7 bases. CDR1 is SGDLS, CDR2 YYNGEE, per germline. CDR3 length equals 15 residues. The V and J ends lost 0 bases and 0 bases, in that order; junction bases with no gene match: 3. The CDR3 DNA sequence: TGTGCCAGCAGCGTAGCAGCGGGGCGCTCCTACGAGCAGTACTTC. Translating gives CASSVAAGRSYEQYF.

The V call is TRBV2, the J call TRBJ2-3; 7 bases map to TRBD2. V gave up 8 bases and J gave up 3 bases; unmatched junction bases: 5. The CDR3 contains 13 residues. CDR1 and CDR2 from the germline V gene are SNHLY and FYNNEI. The CDR3 region is CASLAEVTDTQYF. CDR3 coding DNA: TGTGCCAGCCTAGCGGAGGTTACAGATACGCAGTATTTT. Full variable domain (rest looked up from reference TRBV2 and TRBJ2-3): EPEVTQTPSHQVTQMGQEVILRCVPISNHLYFYWYRQILGQKVEFLVSFYNNEISEKSEIFDDQFSVERPDGSNFTLKIRSTKLEDSAMYFCASLAEVTDTQYFGPGTRLTVL.

This chain connects TRBV30 to TRBJ2-4; D unresolved. V gave up 5 bases and J gave up 5 bases, with 7 bases separating them. This CDR3 spans 11 amino acids. Germline CDR1 reads GTSNPN; CDR2 reads SVGIG (reference sequence). The chain's CDR3 is CAWLKENIQYF. The DNA of the CDR3 is TGTGCCTGGCTAAAGGAAAACATTCAGTACTTC.

V and J are TRBV9 and TRBJ2-3, with D maybe TRBD2 (6 bases). Germline CDR1 is SGDLS and CDR2 is YYNGEE. This CDR3 contains 12 residues. Trimming took 7 bases from V and 3 from J, leaving 9 bases between them. The CDR3 reads CASGGSTDTQYF. CDR3 DNA: TGTGCCAGCGGGGGGAGTACAGATACGCAGTATTTT. Looking up the rest from reference TRBV9 and TRBJ2-3 gives the full variable domain: DSGVTQTPKHLITATGQRVTLRCSPRSGDLSVYWYQQSLDQGLQFLIQYYNGEERAKGNILERFSAQQFPDLHSELNLSSLELGDSALYFCASGGSTDTQYFGPGTRLTVL.

This clone was observed a few times. This sequence joins TRBV12-5 and TRBJ2-3; D unresolved. Germline-derived CDR1 and CDR2 are LGHNT and FRNRAP. Trimming took off 1 base at V and 2 bases at J, with 1 base between the two ends. The CDR3 is made up of 12 amino acids. The CDR3 here is CASGLDTDTQYF. In nucleotides, the CDR3 is TGTGCTAGTGGTTTGGACACAGATACGCAGTATTTT.

The chain recombines TRBV30 with TRBJ2-7; a weak D match, TRBD1 (6 bases). V was cut by 5 bases and J by 0 bases, with 14 bases left in between. CDR3 length: 14 residues. The germline V gene has CDR1 GTSNPN and CDR2 SVGIG (reference sequence). CDR3 region: CAWGRGQPSYEQYF. CDR3 bases: TGTGCCTGGGGAAGAGGACAGCCCTCCTACGAGCAGTACTTC.

The rearrangement uses TRBV2 and TRBJ2-5; 8 nucleotides line up with TRBD2. The V and J ends lost 2 bases and 0 bases, in that order; junction bases with no gene match: 5. Germline V CDR1 and CDR2: SNHLY, FYNNEI. There are 16 residues in the CDR3. The CDR3, as DNA: TGTGCCAGCAGTGAACAGCGGGGGCGCTACCAAGAGACCCAGTACTTC. Protein sequence: CASSEQRGRYQETQYF.

The rearrangement uses TRBV5-6 and TRBJ2-7; possibly TRBD1 for D (5 bases). Looked up from germline, CDR1 is SGHDT and CDR2 is YYEEEE. CDR3 length equals 13 residues. The germline V and J ends were trimmed by 3 bases and 5 bases, with 12 bases remaining between them. The CDR3 here is CASSSRPGNEQYF. DNA of the CDR3: TGTGCCAGCAGCTCCAGGCCAGGGAACGAGCAGTACTTC.

J is TRBJ2-1 and V is TRBV20-1; D is uncertain. The germline V and J ends were trimmed by 3 bases and 9 bases, with 9 bases remaining between them. CDR1 and CDR2 from the germline V gene are DFQATT and SNEGSKA (reference sequence). This CDR3 spans 11 amino acids. In DNA form, the CDR3 reads TGCAGTGCTAGGATGGGAACTGAGCAGTTCTTC. Protein sequence: CSARMGTEQFF.

This clone was picked up a small number of times. Other DNA sequences from this sample encode an identical CDR3 as well. The rearrangement uses TRBV29-1 and TRBJ2-5; D unresolved. V was clipped by 4 bases and J by 4 bases, with 4 bases between them. The CDR3 length is 10 residues. Germline V CDR1 and CDR2: SQVTM, ANQGSEA. DNA for the CDR3: TGCAGCGTTGGGGGAGAGACCCAGTACTTC. Translation gives CSVGGETQYF.